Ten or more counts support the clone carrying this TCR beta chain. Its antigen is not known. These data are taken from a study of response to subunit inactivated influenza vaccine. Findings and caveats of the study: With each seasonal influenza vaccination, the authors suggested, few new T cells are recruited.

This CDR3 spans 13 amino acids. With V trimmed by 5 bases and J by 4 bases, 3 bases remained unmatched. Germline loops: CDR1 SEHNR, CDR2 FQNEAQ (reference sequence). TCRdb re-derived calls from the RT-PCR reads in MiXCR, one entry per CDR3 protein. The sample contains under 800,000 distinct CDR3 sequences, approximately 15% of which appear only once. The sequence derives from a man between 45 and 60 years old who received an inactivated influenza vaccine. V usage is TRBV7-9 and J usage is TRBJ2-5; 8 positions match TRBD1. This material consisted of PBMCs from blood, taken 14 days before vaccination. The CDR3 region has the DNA TGTGCCAGCAGCCCCAGGGGGCCAGAGACCCAGTACTTC. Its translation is CASSPRGPETQYF.